A single sample is the source of the 19 T cell receptor beta chains below, sequenced in a study of T-cell memory formation after mild COVID-19. TCRdb reprocessed the 5' RACE reads via MiXCR and lists one record per CDR3 protein. The sample gives under 300,000 distinct CDR3 sequences, approximately 8.4% of which show up once; approximately 23% is in the top ten. What was sequenced was PBMCs or a T cell subset sorted from them (not recorded which). The origin of the receptors is a man aged 18 to 30 who had mild COVID-19 (a few samples of this study predate the infection). Cell type and time point are not known.

This clonotype occurred a few times. The CDR3 protein is CASSQLGFQPQHF. CDR3 coding DNA: TGTGCCAGCAGCCAATTGGGGTTTCAGCCCCAGCATTTT. The rearrangement joins TRBV12-3 or TRBV12-4 to TRBJ1-5; D ambiguous. CDR3 length: 13 amino acids. V was pared by 6 bases and J by 6 bases, with 12 bases between.

The gene calls are TRBV4-3 and TRBJ1-4; 9 bases are shared with TRBD1. The CDR3 is 15 amino acids. With 0 bases clipped from V and 8 bases from J, the junction kept 4 bases outside the gene matches. Germline V gene lookup returns CDR1 LGHNA and CDR2 YSLEER. The CDR3: CASSQEQGAREKLFF. Written as DNA, the CDR3 is TGCGCCAGCAGCCAAGAACAGGGGGCGCGAGAAAAACTGTTTTTT.

This clonotype showed up just a few times. This chain joins TRBV7-6 and TRBJ2-1; 14 bases agree with TRBD2. The CDR3 totals 22 residues. Germline CDR1 is SGHVS and CDR2 is FNYEAQ. J gave up 0 bases and V 1 base, and 14 bases lay outside the gene matches. The CDR3 here is CASSLVPKGLAGGGRSYNEQFF. The CDR3 DNA reads as TGTGCCAGCAGCTTAGTACCCAAAGGACTAGCGGGGGGCGGACGCTCCTACAATGAGCAGTTCTTC.

In DNA form, the CDR3 reads TGTGCCAGCAGTCTGGGCCACCGGGACGCCTCCTACGAGCAGTACGTC. This gives the protein CASSLGHRDASYEQYV. This chain connects TRBV6-2 or TRBV6-3 to TRBJ2-7; either TRBD1 or TRBD2 may fit D (5 bases each). Trimming stripped 5 bases from V and 0 bases from J, with 17 bases between. Germline V CDR1 and CDR2: MNHEY, SVGEGT. The CDR3 runs to 16 residues.

The rearrangement joins TRBV5-1 to TRBJ2-2; TRBD1 agrees at 11 bases. The V gene's germline CDR1 is SGHRS and CDR2 YFSETQ. The CDR3 extends over 16 amino acids. J gave up 3 bases and V 1 base, and 2 bases lay outside the gene matches. CDR3 sequence: CASSLWGQGDTGELFF. CDR3 in DNA: TGCGCCAGCAGCTTGTGGGGACAGGGGGACACCGGGGAGCTGTTTTTT.

The chain carries TRBV6-5 and TRBJ2-7; 7 bases are shared with TRBD1. The germline gives CDR1 MNHEY, CDR2 SVGAGI. The CDR3 loop spans 13 amino acids. V was pared by 8 bases and J by 4 bases, with 8 bases of the junction left unmatched. The CDR3 bases are TGTGCCAGCTCCGGGACAGTTCCTTACGAGCAGTACTTC. Translating gives CASSGTVPYEQYF.

This clonotype appeared a few times. The chain employs TRBV5-1 and TRBJ1-2; a weak D match, TRBD1 (6 bases). Trimming left V 10 bases short and J 6 bases short, with 19 bases between. Germline V gives CDR1 SGHRS, CDR2 YFSETQ. The CDR3 runs 13 residues. CDR3 amino acids: CAARDTPLDGYTF. CDR3 nucleotides: TGCGCCGCCCGGGACACCCCGTTGGATGGCTACACCTTC. The whole variable domain, remainder taken from reference TRBV5-1 and TRBJ1-2, is KAGVTQTPRYLIKTRGQQVTLSCSPISGHRSVSWYQQTPGQGLQFLFEYFSETQRNKGNFPGRFSGRQFSNSRSEMNVSTLELGDSALYLCAARDTPLDGYTFGSGTRLTVV.

The chain uses TRBV19 and TRBJ2-7; D ambiguous. The germline CDR1 and CDR2 sequences are LNHDA and SQIVND (reference sequence). Trimming removed 2 bases at V and 6 bases at J, with 17 bases between. The CDR3 contains 15 residues. CDR3 coding DNA: TGTGCCAGTAGTATACCCAGGCCGCTAAAGTGCGAGCAGTACGTC. Translated, it gives CASSIPRPLKCEQYV.

This clonotype has a count of ten or more. The chain joins TRBV5-1 to TRBJ2-5; 13 bases map to TRBD2. The CDR3 is 17 residues long. Germline lookup yields CDR1 SGHRS and CDR2 YFSETQ. Trimming removed 3 bases from V and 2 bases from J; junction bases left unmatched: 7. DNA for the CDR3: TGCGCCAGCAGCTCGTACGGACTAGCGGGGGTTCAAGAGACCCAGTACTTC. Protein: CASSSYGLAGVQETQYF.

V is TRBV24-1 and J is TRBJ2-5, with D uncertain. V was trimmed by 4 bases and J by 5 bases, leaving 4 bases between them. Germline CDR1 and CDR2: KGHDR and SFDVKD. This CDR3 region has 11 residues. The CDR3 reads CATSDMETQYF. CDR3 sequence (DNA): TGTGCCACCAGTGACATGGAGACCCAGTACTTC.

This clonotype was counted between two and nine times. This rearrangement joins TRBV9 to TRBJ2-5; D perhaps matches TRBD1 (6 bases). The CDR3 runs to 16 residues. CDR1 is SGDLS, CDR2 YYNGEE, per germline. Trimming removed 3 bases from V and 5 bases from J, with 20 bases in between. The CDR3 sequence: CASSGKTGTLGETQYF. The CDR3 coding sequence is TGTGCCAGCAGCGGAAAGACAGGCACCTTAGGGGAGACCCAGTACTTC.

The chain employs TRBV5-1 and TRBJ2-7; D possibly corresponds to TRBD1 (6 bases). The CDR3 runs 16 residues. Germline CDR1 SGHRS, CDR2 YFSETQ. Trimming removed 0 bases from V and 4 bases from J, with 17 bases in between. CDR3 sequence reads: CASSLASGTFRYEQYF. In DNA form, the CDR3 reads TGCGCCAGCAGCTTGGCCTCCGGGACATTCCGTTACGAGCAGTACTTC.

This clonotype showed up just a few times. The J gene is TRBJ1-1, the V gene TRBV15; D unresolved. The CDR3 has 11 residues. CDR1 and CDR2 (germline): LNHNV, YYDKDF (reference sequence). Trimming removed 4 bases at V and 3 bases at J, with 3 bases between. CDR3 sequence: CATSMDTEAFF. The CDR3, as DNA: TGTGCCACCAGCATGGACACTGAAGCTTTCTTT.

The rearrangement uses TRBV4-1 and TRBJ2-2; D is perhaps TRBD1 (6 bases). The CDR3 contains 16 residues. Trimming removed 2 bases from V and 4 bases from J, with 14 bases in between. Germline V gene sequence: CDR1 MGHRA, CDR2 YSYEKL. This CDR3 is CASSQLGAGPTGELFF. The CDR3 DNA is TGCGCCAGCAGCCAATTGGGGGCAGGACCCACCGGGGAGCTGTTTTTT.

The table lists this clonotype with a few counts. This sequence joins TRBV5-1 and TRBJ2-6; D is perhaps TRBD1 (6 bases). V dropped 3 bases and J dropped 6 bases, with 13 bases sitting between them. This CDR3 spans 15 amino acids. Germline CDR1 is SGHRS and CDR2 is YFSETQ. The CDR3 region has the DNA TGCGCCAGCAGCTACAGGGACCCTACGGCCAACGTCCTGACTTTC. The encoded protein is CASSYRDPTANVLTF.

The sample holds a few counts of this clonotype. The chain has TRBV7-2 and TRBJ2-3; TRBD2 matches 7 bases. Germline assignment: CDR1 SGHTA and CDR2 FQGNSA. Losses at the gene ends were 5 bases for V and 4 bases for J; bases not matched to a gene: 6. The CDR3 loop spans 14 amino acids. The CDR3 DNA sequence: TGTGCCAGCAGCCGAGCGGGGCCCCCAGATACGCAGTATTTT. This codes for CASSRAGPPDTQYF.

The chain recombines TRBV7-9 with TRBJ2-7; D tentatively fits TRBD1 or TRBD2 (5 bases each). Germline V gene sequence: CDR1 SEHNR, CDR2 FQNEAQ (reference sequence). The CDR3 consists of 13 residues. The germline V and J ends were trimmed by 4 bases and 13 bases, with 20 bases remaining between them. CDR3 DNA sequence: TGTGCCAGCAGCTCAAACCCCGGGACGACCACTTACGTC. This gives the protein CASSSNPGTTTYV.

This clonotype came up many times. V is TRBV6-5 and J is TRBJ2-5; TRBD1 might be the D (5 bases). CDR1 and CDR2 from the germline V gene are MNHEY and SVGAGI. The V gene lost 2 bases and the J gene lost 10 bases, with 17 bases spanning the gap. The CDR3 extends over 14 amino acids. CDR3 DNA sequence: TGTGCCAGCAGTTACGAAAGACAGACCCCGTTCCAGTACTTC. It encodes CASSYERQTPFQYF.

This clonotype was observed a few times. This rearrangement joins TRBV4-3 to TRBJ2-3; D tentatively fits TRBD1 or TRBD2 (6 bases each). CDR1 and CDR2 (germline): LGHNA, YSLEER. Trimming removed 1 base from V and 6 bases from J, with 20 bases in between. The CDR3 spans 17 residues. CDR3 residues: CASSQGGGGRRSDTQYF. The DNA for the CDR3 is TGCGCCAGCAGCCAAGGTGGTGGGGGGCGAAGGTCCGATACGCAGTATTTT.